Below, 17 T cell receptor beta chains from the same sample are listed, as sequenced in a study of T cell responses to AZD1222 COVID-19 vaccine. Libraries were prepared by immunoSEQ multiplex PCR; TCRdb keeps only in-frame clonotypes and omits some of them. The sample consists of 120,000 to 150,000 clones, 88% of them appearing once. Specimen: peripheral blood, collected 28 days after the second dose of the MenACWY control vaccine. The source of these receptors is an adult who received the MenACWY meningococcal vaccine as a control.

The chain recombines TRBV3-1 (or the pseudogene TRBV3-2) with TRBJ1-1; no firm D call. CDR1 and CDR2 from the germline V gene are LGHDT and YNNKEL (reference sequence). The germline V and J ends were trimmed by 1 base and 5 bases, with 8 bases remaining between them. The CDR3 length is 13 residues. This chain's CDR3 is CASSQVTRTEAFF. CDR3 coding DNA: TGTGCCAGCAGCCAAGTCACGCGGACTGAAGCTTTCTTT.

The chain recombines TRBV7-3 with TRBJ1-6, with 7 bases aligning to TRBD1. The CDR3 covers 16 residues. The V gene end was trimmed by 2 bases and the J gene end by 7 bases; junction bases not matched to a gene: 8. Germline CDR1 is SGHTA and CDR2 is FQGTGA. CDR3 region: CASSLDRARVNSPLHF. The CDR3 DNA reads as TGTGCCAGCAGCTTAGACAGGGCGCGAGTGAATTCACCCCTCCACTTT.

This clone was counted a single time. V gene TRBV11-3 combines with J gene TRBJ2-1; D might be TRBD2 (6 bases). CDR3 length: 14 amino acids. Per germline, CDR1 SGHNT and CDR2 YENEEA. V was clipped by 1 base and J by 3 bases, with 7 bases between them. The CDR3 nucleotides are TGTGCCAGCAGCTTAGCGGGAGACTACAATGAGCAGTTCTTC. The encoded protein is CASSLAGDYNEQFF.

The chain links TRBV4-3 to TRBJ1-6; the D is unclear. V lost 2 bases and J 9 bases, leaving 14 bases between the germline ends. The CDR3 sequence is 15 residues long. The germline CDR1 and CDR2 sequences are LGHNA and YSLEER. The CDR3 sequence is CASSQRSYYSSPLHF. For the CDR3, the DNA is TGCGCCAGCAGCCAAAGGTCGTATTATTCTTCACCCCTCCACTTT.

J is TRBJ1-1 and V is TRBV27; D is unresolved. The ends were cut back, 5 bases at V and 0 bases at J, with 13 bases in the middle. Per germline, CDR1 MNHEY and CDR2 SMNVEV (reference sequence). There are 15 residues in the CDR3. The CDR3 is CASSTITGMNTEAFF. CDR3 nucleotides: TGTGCCAGCAGTACCATTACCGGGATGAACACTGAAGCTTTCTTT.

The chain carries TRBV6-5 and TRBJ1-5; D not certain. Trimming stripped 4 bases from V and 2 bases from J, with 9 bases between. Per germline, CDR1 MNHEY and CDR2 SVGAGI. The CDR3 has 14 residues. The CDR3 nucleotides read TGTGCCAGCAGTTTAACACCCGGCAATCAGCCCCAGCATTTT. Protein: CASSLTPGNQPQHF.

The V and J genes are TRBV27 and TRBJ2-1; D unclear. Germline-derived CDR1 and CDR2 are MNHEY and SMNVEV (reference sequence). CDR3 length equals 13 residues. With 0 bases removed from V and 4 bases from J, the gap between germline ends came to 4 bases. The CDR3 sequence is CASSLSSYNEQFF. In DNA, the CDR3 is TGTGCCAGCAGTTTATCAAGTTACAATGAGCAGTTCTTC.

The chain uses TRBV4-2 and TRBJ2-6; 9 positions agree with TRBD2. This CDR3 has 19 amino acids. Germline V gene data show CDR1 as LGHNA and CDR2 as YNFKEQ. V lost 3 bases and J lost 0; bases outside the gene matches: 9. The CDR3 region has the DNA TGTGCCAGCAGCCATGGTGCGGGGGGGTCCAGCTCTGGGGCCAACGTCCTGACTTTC. Protein sequence: CASSHGAGGSSSGANVLTF.

This clone was seen only once. V is TRBV10-3 and J is TRBJ2-1; D could derive from TRBD1 or TRBD2 (7 bases each). Trimming cost V 0 bases and J 0 bases, with 15 bases left between them. Per the germline V gene, CDR1 is ENHRY and CDR2 is SYGVKD. CDR3 size: 18 residues. The CDR3 DNA follows: TGTGCCATCAGTGAGTCCGTCTCAGGGGGGGCCTCCTACAATGAGCAGTTCTTC. Protein product: CAISESVSGGASYNEQFF.

The rearrangement uses TRBV5-5 and TRBJ2-7, with D possibly matching TRBD2 (5 bases). The CDR3 is made up of 13 amino acids. Germline assignment: CDR1 SGHKS and CDR2 YYEKEE (reference sequence). The germline V and J ends were trimmed by 5 bases and 3 bases, with 12 bases remaining between them. This CDR3 is CASSPTGYYEQYF. CDR3 DNA: TGTGCCAGCAGTCCGACGGGGTACTACGAGCAGTACTTC.

The chain joins TRBV7-8 to TRBJ1-2, with 7 nucleotides matching TRBD1. V lost 5 bases and J lost 5; bases outside the gene matches: 8. This CDR3 is built from 14 residues. From germline, CDR1 is SGHVS and CDR2 FQNEAQ. The CDR3 is CASSPIGTVYGYTF. The CDR3 region has the DNA TGTGCCAGCAGCCCAATCGGGACAGTATATGGCTACACCTTC.

V is TRBV9 and J is TRBJ1-1; 7 nucleotides line up with TRBD1. With 0 bases clipped from V and 6 bases from J, the junction kept 8 bases outside the gene matches. The CDR3 consists of 15 residues. The germline gives CDR1 SGDLS, CDR2 YYNGEE. The CDR3 sequence is CASSVDDREQPEAFF. The DNA for the CDR3 is TGTGCCAGCAGCGTAGACGACAGGGAGCAGCCTGAAGCTTTCTTT. Complete variable domain (other parts from reference TRBV9 and TRBJ1-1): DSGVTQTPKHLITATGQRVTLRCSPRSGDLSVYWYQQSLDQGLQFLIQYYNGEERAKGNILERFSAQQFPDLHSELNLSSLELGDSALYFCASSVDDREQPEAFFGQGTRLTVV.

This chain joins TRBV5-6 and TRBJ2-7, with a tentative D call TRBD2 (5 bases). Deletions cut 0 bases from V and 3 bases from J, with 10 bases between. The germline CDR1 and CDR2 sequences are SGHDT and YYEEEE. CDR3 length: 14 residues. CDR3 DNA: TGTGCCAGCAGCTTGGCCTATGGAGGCTACGAGCAGTACTTC. Encoded protein: CASSLAYGGYEQYF.

The CDR3 here is CASTPRRGLGSLHF. In DNA, the CDR3 is TGTGCCAGCACCCCAAGGCGTGGCCTCGGTAGCCTCCACTTT. The chain has TRBV6-5 and TRBJ1-6; D not resolved. The CDR3 spans 14 residues. Trimming removed 7 bases from V and 15 bases from J, with 22 bases in between. Per the germline V gene, CDR1 is MNHEY and CDR2 is SVGAGI.

V and J are TRBV10-3 and TRBJ1-1, with 7 bases fitting TRBD1. The V gene end was trimmed by 11 bases and the J gene end by 3 bases; junction bases not matched to a gene: 3. CDR3 length: 11 amino acids. CDR1 ENHRY and CDR2 SYGVKD come from the germline V gene. Here the CDR3 reads CAVQGDTEAFF. The DNA for the CDR3 is TGTGCCGTTCAGGGGGACACTGAAGCTTTCTTT.

On this clone itself: This same CDR3 is encoded by further DNA sequences in the sample. The chain links TRBV5-1 to TRBJ1-1, with D possibly matching TRBD1 (5 bases). Trimming removed 0 bases from V and 4 bases from J, with 7 bases in between. The length of the CDR3 is 13 residues. Germline V lookup: CDR1 SGHRS, CDR2 YFSETQ. The DNA of the CDR3 is TGCGCCAGCAGCTTGGAAGGGGTCACTGAAGCTTTCTTT. Amino acid sequence: CASSLEGVTEAFF.

This chain connects TRBV19 to TRBJ1-1; no definite D call. The CDR3 extends over 15 amino acids. Germline V gene data show CDR1 as LNHDA and CDR2 as SQIVND (reference sequence). V lost 5 bases, J lost 0 bases, and 13 bases lay in between. The chain's CDR3 is CASSPFTDLNTEAFF. CDR3 bases: TGTGCCAGTAGTCCCTTCACAGATCTGAACACTGAAGCTTTCTTT.